Presented here are 22 T cell receptor beta chains from one specimen sequenced in a study of CD8+ T cells in alopecia areata. TCR sequencing used cDNA made by reverse transcription of extracted RNA. Clones were sequenced by immunoSEQ multiplex PCR, and TCRdb holds only the in-frame ones, with some missing. Here the sample spans nearly 200,000 clones, 58% being singletons. Treatment meaning: oral pan-JAK inhibitor, 5-10 mg twice daily. This sample comprised CD4+ T cells sorted from blood, obtained at week 24, from a patient treated with tofacitinib. All receptors derive from a human donor with alopecia areata.

The chain uses TRBV10-3 and TRBJ2-3; D possibly uses TRBD1 or TRBD2 (5 bases each). CDR3 length: 16 residues. Germline lookup yields CDR1 ENHRY and CDR2 SYGVKD. The V gene lost 4 bases and the J gene lost 0 bases, with 14 bases spanning the gap. The CDR3 is CAISAGTASSTDTQYF. The CDR3 DNA sequence: TGTGCCATCAGTGCAGGGACGGCTTCTAGCACAGATACGCAGTATTTT.

V gene TRBV29-1 combines with J gene TRBJ2-2; 11 nucleotides align to TRBD2. The CDR3 contains 18 residues. Germline V gene sequence: CDR1 SQVTM, CDR2 ANQGSEA. With V trimmed by 5 bases and J by 0 bases, 11 bases remained unmatched. CDR3 residues: CSVRGSTSGSANTGELFF. The CDR3 nucleotides are TGCAGCGTTCGGGGGTCTACTAGCGGGAGTGCGAACACCGGGGAGCTGTTTTTT.

The chain is built from TRBV30 and TRBJ2-7; tentatively, D is TRBD1 (5 bases). Germline V gives CDR1 GTSNPN, CDR2 SVGIG (reference sequence). The CDR3 sequence is 14 residues long. V shed 3 bases and J shed 6 bases, with 18 bases lying between them. For the CDR3, the DNA is TGTGCCTGGAGCCAGGGATCCCTTCCAGGCGAGCAGTACTTC. Its translation: CAWSQGSLPGEQYF.

This sequence joins TRBV7-9 and TRBJ2-5; 7 nucleotides line up with TRBD2. This CDR3 has 14 amino acids. CDR1 and CDR2 (germline): SEHNR, FQNEAQ (reference sequence). Losses at the gene ends were 5 bases for V and 6 bases for J; bases not matched to a gene: 9. CDR3 nucleotide sequence: TGTGCCAGCAGCCGGACTAGAGAGCGGAAGACCCAGTACTTC. Translation: CASSRTRERKTQYF.

This clone was recorded a few times. The rearrangement joins TRBV5-1 to TRBJ2-2; a weak D match, TRBD1 (6 bases). With 4 bases removed from V and 4 bases from J, the gap between germline ends came to 8 bases. Germline V CDR1 and CDR2: SGHRS, YFSETQ. CDR3 length equals 13 residues. In DNA form, the CDR3 reads TGCGCCAGCAGCGCACAGGGCACCGGGGAGCTGTTTTTT. Translated: CASSAQGTGELFF.

This clone was detected only once. The chain joins TRBV7-2 to TRBJ1-3; weak D call: TRBD1 (6 bases). Germline V lookup: CDR1 SGHTA, CDR2 FQGNSA. V gave up 6 bases and J gave up 0 bases, with 12 bases separating them. This CDR3 comprises 15 residues. CDR3 sequence reads: CASSPDRSSGNTIYF. CDR3 DNA sequence: TGTGCCAGCAGTCCCGACAGGAGCTCTGGAAACACCATATATTTT. The complete variable domain, with remaining parts taken from reference TRBV7-2 and TRBJ1-3, reads GAGVSQSPSNKVTEKGKDVELRCDPISGHTALYWYRQSLGQGLEFLIYFQGNSAPDKSGLPSDRFSAERTGGSVSTLTIQRTQQEDSAVYLCASSPDRSSGNTIYFGEGSWLTVV.

CDR3 sequence: CASSLGVGGNEQFF. In nucleotides, the CDR3 is TGTGCCAGCAGCTTAGGTGTGGGGGGCAATGAGCAGTTCTTC. This sequence joins TRBV7-2 and TRBJ2-1, with a tentative D call TRBD2 (6 bases). The ends were cut back, 1 base at V and 6 bases at J, with 10 bases in the middle. This CDR3 has 14 amino acids. Looked up from germline, CDR1 is SGHTA and CDR2 is FQGNSA.

In nucleotides, the CDR3 is TGCGCCAGCAGCTTGGCCGGCACTACCTACGAGCAGTACTTC. Protein: CASSLAGTTYEQYF. This rearrangement joins TRBV5-1 to TRBJ2-7, with D unclear. The CDR3 totals 14 residues. Trimming cost V 0 bases and J 2 bases, with 9 bases left between them. CDR1 and CDR2 from the germline V gene are SGHRS and YFSETQ.

The rearrangement uses TRBV4-3 and TRBJ2-7, with D uncertain. This CDR3 comprises 14 residues. V was pared by 4 bases and J by 5 bases, with 15 bases between. CDR1 is LGHNA, CDR2 YSLEER, per germline. This CDR3 is CASSPHTGSDEQYF. The DNA of the CDR3 is TGCGCCAGCAGCCCGCACACGGGTTCCGACGAGCAGTACTTC.

The chain combines TRBV28 with TRBJ2-4, with a weak D call TRBD1 (5 bases). The CDR3 has 15 amino acids. Trimming shortened V by 3 bases and J by 4 bases, and 13 bases separated the two germline ends. Germline V gene data show CDR1 as MDHEN and CDR2 as SYDVKM. The CDR3 region is CASSFPRTSKNIQYF. The CDR3 coding sequence is TGTGCCAGCAGTTTCCCTCGGACATCAAAAAACATTCAGTACTTC.

This clone has only one observation. The V gene is TRBV9, the J gene TRBJ1-1; 7 nucleotides agree with TRBD1. This CDR3 is 15 amino acids long. Germline CDR1 and CDR2: SGDLS and YYNGEE. With 4 bases clipped from V and 5 bases from J, the junction kept 11 bases outside the gene matches. The CDR3 spells CASSKRQGPATEAFF. CDR3 in DNA: TGTGCCAGCAGCAAGCGACAGGGTCCGGCGACTGAAGCTTTCTTT.

This chain uses TRBV7-9 with TRBJ2-7, with D unresolved. The V end lost 0 bases, the J end lost 6 bases, and 9 bases lay between the germline ends. CDR3 length: 13 residues. Germline CDR1 and CDR2: SEHNR and FQNEAQ (reference sequence). The CDR3 bases are TGTGCCAGCAGCTTAGCGCAAAGTATCGAGCAGTACTTC. Amino acids: CASSLAQSIEQYF.

This chain uses TRBV15 with TRBJ2-5, with 7 bases matching TRBD2. The CDR3 covers 14 residues. With V trimmed by 1 base and J by 1 base, 0 bases remained unmatched. In germline, CDR1 is LNHNV, CDR2 YYDKDF (reference sequence). This CDR3 is CATSRAGGQETQYF. For the CDR3, the DNA is TGTGCCACCAGCAGAGCGGGGGGCCAAGAGACCCAGTACTTC.

The rearrangement links TRBV2 to TRBJ1-5, with 7 bases identical to TRBD1. The J segment lost 5 bases and the V segment lost 7 bases, leaving 11 bases of the junction unmatched. Germline values: CDR1 SNHLY, CDR2 FYNNEI. The CDR3 sequence is 15 residues long. The CDR3 reads CASNPERQGDQPQHF. CDR3 coding DNA: TGTGCCAGCAACCCAGAGCGACAGGGCGATCAGCCCCAGCATTTT. The full variable domain, completed using reference TRBV2 and TRBJ1-5, is EPEVTQTPSHQVTQMGQEVILRCVPISNHLYFYWYRQILGQKVEFLVSFYNNEISEKSEIFDDQFSVERPDGSNFTLKIRSTKLEDSAMYFCASNPERQGDQPQHFGDGTRLSIL.

In this sample, this clone turned up a few times. The chain joins TRBV28 to TRBJ1-1; D call uncertain. V lost 4 bases to trimming and J lost 6 bases, with 9 bases between them. The V gene's germline CDR1 is MDHEN and CDR2 SYDVKM. The CDR3 has 12 amino acids. CDR3 in DNA: TGTGCCAGCAGTTCCATGCGCGCTGAAGCTTTCTTT. Residues: CASSSMRAEAFF.

The chain combines TRBV7-2 with TRBJ2-7, with D unclear. CDR3 length: 13 amino acids. Trimming cost V 0 bases and J 6 bases, with 9 bases left between them. The germline V gene has CDR1 SGHTA and CDR2 FQGNSA. The CDR3 is CASSLASGSEQYF. DNA of the CDR3: TGTGCCAGCAGCTTAGCGTCTGGCTCCGAGCAGTACTTC.

The chain carries TRBV19 and TRBJ2-7; 7 bases are a match to TRBD1. V gave up 5 bases and J gave up 5 bases; unmatched junction bases: 15. This CDR3 contains 16 residues. CDR1 LNHDA and CDR2 SQIVND come from the germline V gene (reference sequence). Here the CDR3 reads CASSSFVATGLNEQYF. The CDR3 DNA reads as TGTGCCAGTAGTTCTTTCGTTGCGACAGGGTTAAACGAGCAGTACTTC. The full variable domain, with the rest looked up from reference TRBV19 and TRBJ2-7, is DGGITQSPKYLFRKEGQNVTLSCEQNLNHDAMYWYRQDPGQGLRLIYYSQIVNDFQKGDIAEGYSVSREKKESFPLTVTSAQKNPTAFYLCASSSFVATGLNEQYFGPGTRLTVT.

The V call is TRBV5-4, the J call TRBJ1-2; D is unresolved. Trimming removed 1 base from V and 8 bases from J, with 15 bases in between. CDR3 length equals 14 residues. Germline V CDR1 and CDR2: SGHNT, YYREEE (reference sequence). Written as DNA, the CDR3 is TGTGCCAGCAGCTTGCTGGTAGGTCAAAAGGGCTACACCTTC. Its translation: CASSLLVGQKGYTF.

The J gene is TRBJ2-7, the V gene TRBV5-4; 9 nucleotides line up with TRBD1. From germline, CDR1 is SGHNT and CDR2 YYREEE (reference sequence). Losses at the gene ends were 2 bases for V and 3 bases for J; bases not matched to a gene: 6. The CDR3 is made up of 15 amino acids. CDR3 bases: TGTGCCAGCAGCTTCAGGACAGGGGAAGGCTACGAGCAGTACTTC. Translating gives CASSFRTGEGYEQYF.

This clone appeared a few times. The V gene is TRBV30, the J gene TRBJ1-2; the D is unclear. Germline CDR1 reads GTSNPN; CDR2 reads SVGIG (reference sequence). The CDR3 runs to 13 residues. V was pared by 0 bases and J by 7 bases, with 12 bases between. CDR3 sequence reads: CAWSVRSLSGYTF. DNA of the CDR3: TGTGCCTGGAGTGTAAGGTCCCTTAGTGGCTACACCTTC.

A remark on this clone: Distinct nucleotide sequences in the sample also encode this CDR3. The chain is built from TRBV5-6 and TRBJ2-3; D is unresolved. The CDR3 is made up of 13 amino acids. V lost 0 bases, J lost 0 bases, and 2 bases lay in between. CDR1 is SGHDT, CDR2 YYEEEE, per germline. CDR3: CASSLGSTDTQYF. CDR3 DNA sequence: TGTGCCAGCAGCTTGGGAAGCACAGATACGCAGTATTTT.

The rearrangement joins TRBV7-7 to TRBJ2-2; D is unclear. The CDR3 contains 14 residues. Trimming shortened V by 6 bases and J by 0 bases, and 8 bases separated the two germline ends. CDR1 is SSHAT and CDR2 is FNYEAQ in the germline V gene (reference sequence). CDR3: CASRLNTNTGELFF. The CDR3 DNA reads as TGTGCCAGCAGGCTGAACACGAACACCGGGGAGCTGTTTTTT.